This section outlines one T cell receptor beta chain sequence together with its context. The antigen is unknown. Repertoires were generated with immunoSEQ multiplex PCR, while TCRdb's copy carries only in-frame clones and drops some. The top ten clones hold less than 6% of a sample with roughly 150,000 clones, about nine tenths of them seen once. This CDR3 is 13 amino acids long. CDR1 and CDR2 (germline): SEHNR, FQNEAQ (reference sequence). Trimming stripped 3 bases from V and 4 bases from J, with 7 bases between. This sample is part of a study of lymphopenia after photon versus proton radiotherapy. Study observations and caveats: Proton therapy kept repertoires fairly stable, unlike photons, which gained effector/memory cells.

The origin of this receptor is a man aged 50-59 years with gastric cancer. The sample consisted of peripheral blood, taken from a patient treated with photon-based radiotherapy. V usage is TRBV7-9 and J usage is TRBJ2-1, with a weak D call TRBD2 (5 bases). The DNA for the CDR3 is TGTGCCAGCAGCTTGGAGGTTTACAATGAGCAGTTCTTC. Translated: CASSLEVYNEQFF.